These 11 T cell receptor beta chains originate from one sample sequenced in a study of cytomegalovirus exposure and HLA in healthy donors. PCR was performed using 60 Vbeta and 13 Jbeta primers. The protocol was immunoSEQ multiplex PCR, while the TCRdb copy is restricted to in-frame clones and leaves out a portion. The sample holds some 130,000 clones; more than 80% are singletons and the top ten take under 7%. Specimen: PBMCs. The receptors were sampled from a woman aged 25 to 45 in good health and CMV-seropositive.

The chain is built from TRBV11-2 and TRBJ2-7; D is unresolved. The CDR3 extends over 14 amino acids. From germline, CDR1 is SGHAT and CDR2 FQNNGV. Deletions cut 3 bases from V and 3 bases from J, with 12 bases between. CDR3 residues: CASSFTAPVYEQYF. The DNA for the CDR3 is TGTGCCAGCAGCTTCACAGCTCCGGTCTACGAGCAGTACTTC.

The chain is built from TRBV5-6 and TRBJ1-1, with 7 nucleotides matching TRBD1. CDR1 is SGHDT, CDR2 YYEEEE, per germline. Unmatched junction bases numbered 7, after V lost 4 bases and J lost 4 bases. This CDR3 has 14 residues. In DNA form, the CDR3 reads TGTGCCAGCAGCCCCGGGGCAGGGGGCACTGAAGCTTTCTTT. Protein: CASSPGAGGTEAFF.

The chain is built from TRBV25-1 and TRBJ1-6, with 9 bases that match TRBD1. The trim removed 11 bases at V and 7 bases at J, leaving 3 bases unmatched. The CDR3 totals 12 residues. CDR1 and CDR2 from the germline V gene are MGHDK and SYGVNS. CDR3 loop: CACGTGNSPLHF. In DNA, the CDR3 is TGTGCCTGCGGGACAGGGAATTCACCCCTCCACTTT.

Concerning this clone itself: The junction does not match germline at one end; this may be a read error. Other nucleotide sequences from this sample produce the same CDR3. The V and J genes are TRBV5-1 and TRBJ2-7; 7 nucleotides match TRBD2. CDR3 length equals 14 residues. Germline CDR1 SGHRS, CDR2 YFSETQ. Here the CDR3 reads CASSLAGGSYEQYF. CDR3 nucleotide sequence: TGCGCCAGCAGCTTGGCGGGAGGTTCCTACGAGCAATACTTC.

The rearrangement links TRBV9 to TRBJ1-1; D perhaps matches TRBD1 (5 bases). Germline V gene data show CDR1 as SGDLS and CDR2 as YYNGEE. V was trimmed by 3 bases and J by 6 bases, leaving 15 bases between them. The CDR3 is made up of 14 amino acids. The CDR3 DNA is TGTGCCAGCAGCGAGGGAGGGGCCACACCTGAAGCTTTCTTT. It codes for CASSEGGATPEAFF.

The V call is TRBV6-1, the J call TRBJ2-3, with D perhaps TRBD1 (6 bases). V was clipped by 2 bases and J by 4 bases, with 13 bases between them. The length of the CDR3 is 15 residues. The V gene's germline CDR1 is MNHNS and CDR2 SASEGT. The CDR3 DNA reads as TGTGCCAGCAGTGAACAGGGGAGTGGGCCAGATACGCAGTATTTT. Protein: CASSEQGSGPDTQYF.

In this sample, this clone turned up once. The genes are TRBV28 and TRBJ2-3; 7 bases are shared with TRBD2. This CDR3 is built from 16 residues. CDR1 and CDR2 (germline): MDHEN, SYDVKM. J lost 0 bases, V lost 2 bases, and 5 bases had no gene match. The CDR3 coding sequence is TGTGCCAGCAGTTTACCCACTAGCGCGAGCACAGATACGCAGTATTTT. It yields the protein CASSLPTSASTDTQYF.

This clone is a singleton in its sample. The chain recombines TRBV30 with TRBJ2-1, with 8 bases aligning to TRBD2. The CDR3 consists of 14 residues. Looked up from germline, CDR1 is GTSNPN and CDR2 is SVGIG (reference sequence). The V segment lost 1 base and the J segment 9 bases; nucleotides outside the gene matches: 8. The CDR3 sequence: CAWSAGLGSIEQFF. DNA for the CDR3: TGTGCCTGGAGTGCGGGACTAGGTTCTATTGAGCAGTTCTTC.

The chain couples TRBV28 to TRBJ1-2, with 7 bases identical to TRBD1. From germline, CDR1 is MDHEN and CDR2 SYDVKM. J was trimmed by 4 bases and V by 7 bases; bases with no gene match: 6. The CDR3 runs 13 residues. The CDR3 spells CASIPTGVYGYTF. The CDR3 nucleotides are TGTGCCAGCATCCCAACAGGGGTCTATGGCTACACCTTC.

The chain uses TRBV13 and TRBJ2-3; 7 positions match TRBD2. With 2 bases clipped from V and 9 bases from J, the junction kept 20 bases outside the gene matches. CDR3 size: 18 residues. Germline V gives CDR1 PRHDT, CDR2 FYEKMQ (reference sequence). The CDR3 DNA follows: TGTGCCAGCAGCTTAAATTCGTTAGCGGGCCTCCGGGGAGGCACGCAGTATTTT. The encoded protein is CASSLNSLAGLRGGTQYF.

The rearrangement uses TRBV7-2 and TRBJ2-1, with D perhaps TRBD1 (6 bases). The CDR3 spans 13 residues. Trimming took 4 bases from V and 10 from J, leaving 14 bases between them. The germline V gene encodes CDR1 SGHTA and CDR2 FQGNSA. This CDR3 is CASSWTSRGEQFF. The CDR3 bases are TGTGCCAGCAGCTGGACATCAAGGGGGGAGCAGTTCTTC.